This T cell receptor beta chain appears in the sequencing data of a study of blood T cell repertoires in COVID-19. This CDR3 region has 13 residues. The V gene's germline CDR1 is MNHNY and CDR2 SVGAGI (reference sequence). With V trimmed by 4 bases and J by 6 bases, 2 bases remained unmatched. Using immunoSEQ multiplex PCR, the repertoire was profiled, and TCRdb retains in-frame clones only, with some absent. This repertoire shows 300,000 to 400,000 clones, around 87% found once; its top ten account for less than 3.5%. The specimen sequenced was peripheral blood. This chain links TRBV6-6 with TRBJ1-2; 10 nucleotides match TRBD1. This sequence was found in a human donor in a cohort sampled during active COVID-19. The CDR3 spells CASSSDRGNGYTF. The CDR3 DNA sequence: TGTGCCAGCAGTTCGGACAGGGGGAATGGCTACACCTTC.